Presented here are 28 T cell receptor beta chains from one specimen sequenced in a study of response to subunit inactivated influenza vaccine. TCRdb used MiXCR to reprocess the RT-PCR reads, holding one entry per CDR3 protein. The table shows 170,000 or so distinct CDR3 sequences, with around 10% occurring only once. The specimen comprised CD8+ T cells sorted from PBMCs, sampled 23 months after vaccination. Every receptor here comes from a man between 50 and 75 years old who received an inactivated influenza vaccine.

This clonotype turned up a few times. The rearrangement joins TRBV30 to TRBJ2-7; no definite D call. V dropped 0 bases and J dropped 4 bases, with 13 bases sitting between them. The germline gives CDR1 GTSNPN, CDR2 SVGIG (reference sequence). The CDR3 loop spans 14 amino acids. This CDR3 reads CAWSVPTGSYEQYF. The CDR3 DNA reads TGTGCCTGGAGTGTACCCACCGGCAGTTACGAGCAGTACTTC.

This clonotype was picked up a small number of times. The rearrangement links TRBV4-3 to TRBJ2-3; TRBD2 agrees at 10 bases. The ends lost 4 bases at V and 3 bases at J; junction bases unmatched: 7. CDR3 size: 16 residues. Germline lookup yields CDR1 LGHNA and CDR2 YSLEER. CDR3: CASSPRTSGDTDTQYF. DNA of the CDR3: TGCGCCAGCAGCCCTCGGACTAGCGGAGATACAGATACGCAGTATTTT.

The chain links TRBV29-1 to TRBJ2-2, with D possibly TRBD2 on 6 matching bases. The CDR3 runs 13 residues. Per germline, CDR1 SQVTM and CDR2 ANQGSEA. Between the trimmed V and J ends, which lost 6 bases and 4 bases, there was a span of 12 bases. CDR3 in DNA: TGCAGCGTCCGGGGGACCCCCACCGGGGAGCTGTTTTTT. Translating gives CSVRGTPTGELFF.

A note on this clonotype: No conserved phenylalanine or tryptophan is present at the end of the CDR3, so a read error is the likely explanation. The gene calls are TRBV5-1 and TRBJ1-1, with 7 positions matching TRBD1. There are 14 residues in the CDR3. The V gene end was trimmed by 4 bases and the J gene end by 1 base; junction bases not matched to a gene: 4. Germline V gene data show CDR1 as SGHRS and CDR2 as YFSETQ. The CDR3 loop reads CASSAGGKNTEAFV. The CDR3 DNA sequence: TGCGCCAGCAGCGCAGGGGGTAAGAACACTGAAGCTTTCGTT.

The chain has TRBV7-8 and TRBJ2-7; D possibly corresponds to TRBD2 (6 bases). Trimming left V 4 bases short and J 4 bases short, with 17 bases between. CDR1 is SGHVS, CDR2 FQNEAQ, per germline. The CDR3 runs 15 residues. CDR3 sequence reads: CASSSRLVTEYEQYF. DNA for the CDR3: TGTGCCAGCAGCTCCCGACTAGTTACGGAATACGAGCAGTACTTC.

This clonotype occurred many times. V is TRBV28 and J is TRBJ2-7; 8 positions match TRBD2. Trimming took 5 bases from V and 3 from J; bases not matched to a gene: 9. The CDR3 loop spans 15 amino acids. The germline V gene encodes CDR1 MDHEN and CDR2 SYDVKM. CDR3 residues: CASSRAGDGFYEQYF. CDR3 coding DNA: TGTGCCAGCAGTAGAGCGGGAGACGGTTTCTACGAGCAGTACTTC.

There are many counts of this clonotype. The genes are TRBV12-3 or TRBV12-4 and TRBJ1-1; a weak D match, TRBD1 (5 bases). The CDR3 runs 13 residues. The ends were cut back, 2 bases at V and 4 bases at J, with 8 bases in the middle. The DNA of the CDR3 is TGTGCCAGCAGTTTATTTGGGGCCACTGAAGCTTTCTTT. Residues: CASSLFGATEAFF.

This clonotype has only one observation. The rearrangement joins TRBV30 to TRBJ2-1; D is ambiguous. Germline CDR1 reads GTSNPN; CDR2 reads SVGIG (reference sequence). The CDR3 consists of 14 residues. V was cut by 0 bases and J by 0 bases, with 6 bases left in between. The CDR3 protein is CAWSVSISYNEQFF. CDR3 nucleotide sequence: TGTGCCTGGAGTGTATCCATCTCCTACAATGAGCAGTTCTTC. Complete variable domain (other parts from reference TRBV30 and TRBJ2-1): SQTIHQWPATLVQPVGSPLSLECTVEGTSNPNLYWYRQAAGRGLQLLFYSVGIGQISSEVPQNLSASRPQDRQFILSSKKLLLSDSGFYLCAWSVSISYNEQFFGPGTRLTVL.

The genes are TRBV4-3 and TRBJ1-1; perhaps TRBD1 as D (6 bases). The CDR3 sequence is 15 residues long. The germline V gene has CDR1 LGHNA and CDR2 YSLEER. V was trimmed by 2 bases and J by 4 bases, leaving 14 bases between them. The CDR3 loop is CASSQFSQGGTEAFF. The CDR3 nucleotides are TGCGCCAGCAGCCAATTCTCACAGGGCGGCACTGAAGCTTTCTTT.

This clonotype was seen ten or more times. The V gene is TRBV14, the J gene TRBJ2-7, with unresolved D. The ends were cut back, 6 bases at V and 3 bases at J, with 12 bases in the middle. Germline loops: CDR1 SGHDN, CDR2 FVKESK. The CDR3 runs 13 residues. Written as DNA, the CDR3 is TGTGCCAGCAGTAAAGGACGGGTCTACGAGCAGTACTTC. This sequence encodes CASSKGRVYEQYF.

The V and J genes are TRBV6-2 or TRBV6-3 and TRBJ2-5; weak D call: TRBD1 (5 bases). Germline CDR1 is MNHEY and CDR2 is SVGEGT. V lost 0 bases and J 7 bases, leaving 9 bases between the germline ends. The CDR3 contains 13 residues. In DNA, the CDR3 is TGTGCCAGCAGTTACTCAGGGGCAGGGACCCAGTACTTC. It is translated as CASSYSGAGTQYF.

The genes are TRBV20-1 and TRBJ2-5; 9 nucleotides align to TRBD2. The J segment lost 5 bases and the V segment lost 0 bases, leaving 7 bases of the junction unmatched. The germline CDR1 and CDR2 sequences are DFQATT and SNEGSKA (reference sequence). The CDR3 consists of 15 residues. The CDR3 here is CSARDFRTSDETQYF. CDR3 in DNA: TGCAGTGCTAGAGATTTCCGGACTAGCGACGAGACCCAGTACTTC.

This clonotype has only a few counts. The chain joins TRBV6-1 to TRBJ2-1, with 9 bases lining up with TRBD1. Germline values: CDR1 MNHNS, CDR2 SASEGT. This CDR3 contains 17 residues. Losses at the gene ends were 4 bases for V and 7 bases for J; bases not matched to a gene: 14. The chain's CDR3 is CASSAWGPQGAGNEQFF. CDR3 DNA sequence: TGTGCCAGCAGTGCCTGGGGCCCACAGGGGGCCGGGAATGAGCAGTTCTTC.

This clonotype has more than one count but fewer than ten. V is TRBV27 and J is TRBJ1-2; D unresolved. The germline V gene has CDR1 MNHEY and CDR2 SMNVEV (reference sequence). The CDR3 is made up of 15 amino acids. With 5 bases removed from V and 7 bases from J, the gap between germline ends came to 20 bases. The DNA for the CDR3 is TGTGCCAGCAGTCTCGCGCCGGACGCTGGGTTTGGCTACACCTTC. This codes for CASSLAPDAGFGYTF.

DNA of the CDR3: TGTGCCAGCAGTTACTCTTTTGGTGCAGATACGCAGTATTTT. This encodes CASSYSFGADTQYF. The J gene is TRBJ2-3, the V gene TRBV6-5; D unclear. The CDR3 has 14 amino acids. Trimming stripped 0 bases from V and 4 bases from J, with 8 bases between. Germline CDR1 MNHEY, CDR2 SVGAGI.

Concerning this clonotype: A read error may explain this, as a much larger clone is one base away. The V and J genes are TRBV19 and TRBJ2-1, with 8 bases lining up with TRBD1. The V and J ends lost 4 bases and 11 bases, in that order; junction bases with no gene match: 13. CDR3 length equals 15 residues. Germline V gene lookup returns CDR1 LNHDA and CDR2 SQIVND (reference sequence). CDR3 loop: CASSSRDRRVDKQFF. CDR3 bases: TGTGCCAGTAGTAGCCGGGACAGGCGGGTTGATAAGCAGTTCTTC.

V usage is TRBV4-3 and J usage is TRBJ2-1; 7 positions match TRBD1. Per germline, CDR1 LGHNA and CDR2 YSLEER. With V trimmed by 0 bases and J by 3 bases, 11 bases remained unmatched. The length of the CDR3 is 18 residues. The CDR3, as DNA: TGCGCCAGCAGCCAAGACAATAGATGGACAGGCCTCTACAATGAGCAGTTCTTC. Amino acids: CASSQDNRWTGLYNEQFF.

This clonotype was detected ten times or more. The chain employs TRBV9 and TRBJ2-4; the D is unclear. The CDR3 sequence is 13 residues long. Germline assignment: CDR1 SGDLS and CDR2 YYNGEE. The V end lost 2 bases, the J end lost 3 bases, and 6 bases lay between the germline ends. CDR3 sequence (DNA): TGTGCCAGCAGCGTCGGCCTCAAAAACATTCAGTACTTC. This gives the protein CASSVGLKNIQYF.

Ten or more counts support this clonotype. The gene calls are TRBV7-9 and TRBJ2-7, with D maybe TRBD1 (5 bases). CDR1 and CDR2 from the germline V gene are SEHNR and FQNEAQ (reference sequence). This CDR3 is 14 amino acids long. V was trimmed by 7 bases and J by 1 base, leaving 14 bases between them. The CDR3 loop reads CASTPDISSYEQYF. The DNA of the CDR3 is TGTGCCAGCACACCGGACATATCGTCCTACGAGCAGTACTTC.

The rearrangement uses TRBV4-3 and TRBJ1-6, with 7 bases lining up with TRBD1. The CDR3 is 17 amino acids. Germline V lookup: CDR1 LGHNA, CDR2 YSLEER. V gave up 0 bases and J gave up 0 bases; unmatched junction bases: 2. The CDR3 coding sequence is TGCGCCAGCAGCCAAGACGGGGACAGCTCCTATAATTCACCCCTCCACTTT. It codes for CASSQDGDSSYNSPLHF.

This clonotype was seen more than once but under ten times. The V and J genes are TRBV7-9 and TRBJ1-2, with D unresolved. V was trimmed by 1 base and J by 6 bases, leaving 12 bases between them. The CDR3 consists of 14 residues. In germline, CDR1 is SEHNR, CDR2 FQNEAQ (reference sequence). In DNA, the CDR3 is TGTGCCAGCAGCTTAGTCGGCGGAGCTAATGGCTACACCTTC. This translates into CASSLVGGANGYTF.

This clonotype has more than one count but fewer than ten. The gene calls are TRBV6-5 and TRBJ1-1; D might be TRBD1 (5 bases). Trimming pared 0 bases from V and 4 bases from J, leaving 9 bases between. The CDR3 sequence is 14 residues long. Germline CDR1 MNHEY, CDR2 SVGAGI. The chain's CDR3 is CASSYSGGTTEAFF. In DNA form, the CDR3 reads TGTGCCAGCAGTTACTCCGGGGGAACCACTGAAGCTTTCTTT.

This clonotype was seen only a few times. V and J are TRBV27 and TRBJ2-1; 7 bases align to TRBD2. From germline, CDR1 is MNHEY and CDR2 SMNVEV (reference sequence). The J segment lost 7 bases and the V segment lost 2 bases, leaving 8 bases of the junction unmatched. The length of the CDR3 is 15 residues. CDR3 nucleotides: TGTGCCAGCAGTTTAGGGGGAGGGATCAGTAATGAGCAGTTCTTC. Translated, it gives CASSLGGGISNEQFF.

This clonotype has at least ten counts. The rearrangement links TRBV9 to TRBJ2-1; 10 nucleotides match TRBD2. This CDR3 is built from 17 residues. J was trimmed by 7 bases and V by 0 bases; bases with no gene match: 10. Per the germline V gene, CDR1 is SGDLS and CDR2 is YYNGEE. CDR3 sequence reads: CASSVVGAGGPTNEQFF. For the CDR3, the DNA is TGTGCCAGCAGCGTAGTTGGAGCGGGAGGGCCGACGAATGAGCAGTTCTTC.

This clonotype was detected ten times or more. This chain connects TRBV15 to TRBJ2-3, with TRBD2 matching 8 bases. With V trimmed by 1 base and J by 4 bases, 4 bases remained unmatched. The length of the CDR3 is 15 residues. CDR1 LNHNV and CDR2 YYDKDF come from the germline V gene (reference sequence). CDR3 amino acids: CATSRAGGPADTQYF. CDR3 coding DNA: TGTGCCACCAGCAGAGCGGGGGGGCCGGCAGATACGCAGTATTTT.

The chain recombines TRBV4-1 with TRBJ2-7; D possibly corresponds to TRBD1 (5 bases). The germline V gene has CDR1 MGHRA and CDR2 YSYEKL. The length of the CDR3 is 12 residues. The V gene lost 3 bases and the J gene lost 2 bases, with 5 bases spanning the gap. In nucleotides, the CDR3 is TGCGCCAGCAGCCAGGACACCTACGAGCAGTACTTC. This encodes CASSQDTYEQYF.

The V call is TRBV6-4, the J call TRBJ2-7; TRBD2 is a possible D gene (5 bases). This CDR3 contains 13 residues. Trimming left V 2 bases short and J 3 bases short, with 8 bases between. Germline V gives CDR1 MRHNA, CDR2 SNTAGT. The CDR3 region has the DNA TGTGCCAGCAGTGACAGGGAGCGCTACGAGCAGTACTTC. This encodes CASSDRERYEQYF.

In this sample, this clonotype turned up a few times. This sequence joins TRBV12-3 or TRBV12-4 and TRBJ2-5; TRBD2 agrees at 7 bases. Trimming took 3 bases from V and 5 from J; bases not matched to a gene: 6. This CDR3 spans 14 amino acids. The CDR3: CASSFRGVRETQYF. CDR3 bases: TGTGCCAGCAGTTTTCGGGGGGTCCGGGAGACCCAGTACTTC.